This is a list of T cell receptor beta chains from one sample in a study of blood T cells in healthy people across ages. TCRdb recomputed calls from the 5' RACE reads with MiXCR, one row per CDR3 protein. This sample yields some 920,000 distinct CDR3 sequences, of which around 54% are seen a single time; about a fifth belongs to the top ten. Sequenced input: blood. These receptors were collected from a woman aged 55-70 years in good health. CDR3s include the opening cysteine and the closing phenylalanine or tryptophan. Fields, in order: D gene, clone size, V gene, J gene, CDR3 protein, CDR3 DNA. The D gene is left open where the match is weak. Size values are once, few and many counts, or a class for expanded clones, and some rows have none.

>NA|few|TRBV7-9|TRBJ2-7
CASSPLGSGEQYF
TGTGCCAGCAGCCCCCTAGGTAGTGGCGAGCAGTACTTC
>NA|NA|TRBV13|TRBJ2-2
CASSLARTLNTGELFF
TGTGCCAGCAGCTTAGCGAGGACACTGAACACCGGGGAGCTGTTTTTT
>TRBD2|few|TRBV18|TRBJ2-1
CASSPGTINNEQFF
TGTGCCAGCTCACCCGGGACTATTAACAATGAGCAGTTCTTC
>NA|NA|TRBV20-1|TRBJ2-7
CSASTGLAGYEQYF
TGCAGTGCCTCGACCGGCCTGGCGGGATACGAGCAGTACTTC
>NA|NA|TRBV12-5|TRBJ2-7
CASGPPVLAKLIYEQYF
TGTGCTAGTGGTCCACCAGTCCTAGCGAAACTGATCTACGAGCAGTACTTC
>TRBD2|NA|TRBV7-9|TRBJ2-7
CASTLPSGRTYEQYF
TGTGCCAGCACCTTGCCTAGCGGGAGAACGTACGAGCAGTACTTC
>NA|many|TRBV20-1|TRBJ2-3
CSAIPRARTDTQYF
TGCAGTGCTATTCCCAGGGCACGGACAGATACGCAGTATTTT
>TRBD2|NA|TRBV18|TRBJ2-1
CASSPTSGSLYEQFF
TGTGCCAGCTCACCTACTAGCGGGAGTCTGTATGAGCAGTTCTTC
>NA|NA|TRBV28|TRBJ1-1
CASSLRGFGTEAFF
TGTGCCAGCAGTTTGAGGGGGTTCGGCACTGAAGCTTTCTTT
>NA|NA|TRBV6-5|TRBJ2-5
CASSPAAGVETQYF
TGTGCCAGCAGCCCAGCCGCAGGGGTCGAGACCCAGTACTTC
>NA|NA|TRBV2|TRBJ2-7
CASRALSGGGAYEQYF
TGTGCCAGCAGAGCCCTATCCGGAGGGGGCGCCTACGAGCAGTACTTC
>TRBD2|NA|TRBV4-3|TRBJ2-7
CASSQRLAASYERYF
TGCGCCAGCAGCCAAAGGCTAGCGGCCTCCTACGAGCGGTACTTC
>NA|NA|TRBV5-5|TRBJ2-3
CASSIGEVDTQYF
TGTGCCAGCAGCATAGGGGAGGTGGATACGCAGTATTTT
>TRBD1|few|TRBV29-1|TRBJ1-4
CSAPGQGDEKLFF
TGCAGCGCACCGGGACAGGGTGATGAAAAACTGTTTTTT
>NA|NA|TRBV4-2|TRBJ2-2
CASRKEGELFF
TGTGCCAGCAGGAAGGAGGGGGAGCTGTTTTTT
>NA|NA|TRBV7-2|TRBJ2-5
CASRGVVQETQYF
TGTGCCAGCAGAGGGGTAGTCCAAGAGACCCAGTACTTC
>TRBD2|few|TRBV2|TRBJ2-1
CASSEIAGVGNEQFF
TGTGCCAGCAGTGAAATAGCGGGAGTAGGGAATGAGCAGTTCTTC
>NA|NA|TRBV6-1|TRBJ1-6
CASSERRVSPLHF
TGTGCCAGCAGTGAACGGAGGGTTTCACCCCTCCACTTT